The entry that follows covers one T cell receptor beta chain sequence. These data belong to a study of shared clonotypes between healthy human individuals. The CDR3 totals 16 residues. The V end lost 0 bases, the J end lost 0 bases, and 8 bases lay between the germline ends. The germline CDR1 and CDR2 sequences are MNHNY and SVGAGI (reference sequence). Some clones are missing from TCRdb's copy, which holds only in-frame ones; the method was immunoSEQ multiplex PCR. The sample lists 2 million to 2.5 million clones; almost 96% were seen once. Sequencing was carried out using naive CD4+ T cells sorted from blood. Specified subset: CD45RA+ positively selected. The sequence came from a man younger than 30 in good health. The J gene is TRBJ2-2, the V gene TRBV6-6; tentative D call: TRBD1 (5 bases). The CDR3 nucleotides read TGTGCCAGCAGTTACTCTAGGGGCGCGAACACCGGGGAGCTGTTTTTT. Amino acid sequence: CASSYSRGANTGELFF.